These T cell receptor beta chains were read from a single sample in a study of blood T cells in healthy people across ages. MiXCR, applied by TCRdb to the 5' RACE reads, yields one record per CDR3 protein. The data contain more than 900,000 distinct CDR3 sequences, around 25% of them seen just once; the ten biggest clones take up around 0.75%. In addition, the sample was reused for a study of T cells of mothers and their children.

Sequences were obtained from blood. The receptors come from a girl aged 2-10 years in good health. The CDR3 runs from the conserved cysteine through the conserved F or W. Each record gives: V gene, D gene, clone size, J gene, CDR3 protein, CDR3 DNA. The D gene is left open where the match is weak. Rows may omit the clone size; those that give it use once, few, many or a size class.

TRBV20-1	TRBD2	NA	TRBJ2-1	CSAMSGRVNYNEQFF	TGCAGTGCTATGAGCGGGAGGGTTAACTACAATGAGCAGTTCTTC
TRBV12-3/TRBV12-4	NA	few	TRBJ2-1	CASSLLGGYEQFF	TGTGCCAGCAGTTTACTGGGCGGGTATGAGCAGTTCTTC
TRBV13	NA	few	TRBJ1-1	CASSLGPGEMNTEAFF	TGTGCCAGCAGCTTAGGCCCAGGAGAGATGAACACTGAAGCTTTCTTT
TRBV7-2	TRBD2	few	TRBJ2-1	CASSFGSGRAEWQFF	TGTGCCAGCAGCTTCGGCAGCGGGAGGGCCGAATGGCAGTTCTTC
TRBV6-5	NA	NA	TRBJ1-6	CASSYIRGESPLHF	TGTGCCAGCAGTTACATCAGGGGAGAATCACCCCTCCACTTT
TRBV11-2	TRBD2	NA	TRBJ2-1	CASSARRGTSRGEQFF	TGTGCCAGCAGCGCCCGACGCGGGACTAGTCGGGGTGAGCAGTTCTTC
TRBV20-1	TRBD2	few	TRBJ2-4	CSARDRAGGENIQYF	TGCAGTGCTAGAGATAGAGCGGGGGGCGAAAACATTCAGTACTTC
TRBV12-3/TRBV12-4	NA	NA	TRBJ2-7	CASSLAPHHEQYF	TGTGCCAGCAGTTTAGCACCGCACCACGAGCAGTACTTC
TRBV6-1	NA	NA	TRBJ2-3	CASSEFGDTQYF	TGTGCCAGCAGTGAATTTGGAGATACGCAGTATTTT
TRBV20-1	NA	NA	TRBJ2-3	CSARNFADSRTDTRYF	TGCAGTGCTCGAAATTTCGCGGACAGCAGGACAGATACGCGGTATTTT
TRBV20-1	NA	few	TRBJ2-1	CSAQGGGAYNEQFF	TGCAGTGCCCAGGGCGGCGGGGCCTACAATGAGCAGTTCTTC
TRBV9	TRBD2	NA	TRBJ2-7	CASSEGLAGGPYEQYF	TGTGCCAGCAGCGAGGGACTAGCGGGAGGGCCCTACGAGCAGTACTTC
TRBV28	NA	NA	TRBJ2-7	CATGAGPSLESQYF	TGTGCCACCGGGGCAGGCCCCTCATTGGAGTCGCAGTACTTC
TRBV9	NA	NA	TRBJ1-1	CASSRFPGEEAEAFF	TGTGCCAGCAGCCGGTTCCCGGGGGAGGAGGCTGAAGCTTTCTTT
TRBV7-8	TRBD1	NA	TRBJ2-4	CASSLGQGDLAKNTQYF	TGTGCCAGCAGCTTAGGACAGGGTGACCTAGCCAAAAACACTCAGTACTTC
TRBV7-2	NA	NA	TRBJ2-7	CASSLVSASEQYF	TGTGCCAGCAGCTTAGTAAGTGCCTCAGAGCAGTACTTC
TRBV7-9	NA	few	TRBJ2-2	CASSSAPLSAGELFF	TGTGCCAGCAGCTCCGCTCCTCTTAGTGCCGGGGAGCTGTTTTTT
TRBV7-9	NA	NA	TRBJ2-2	CASSPGSGYTGELFF	TGTGCCAGCAGCCCAGGCTCGGGGTACACCGGGGAGCTGTTTTTT
TRBV7-2	NA	few	TRBJ1-2	CASSLRQGRTNYGYTF	TGTGCCAGCAGCTTACGGCAGGGGAGGACGAACTATGGCTACACCTTC
TRBV28	TRBD1	NA	TRBJ1-1	CASSFPPVRDRGSTEAFF	TGTGCCAGCAGTTTCCCCCCGGTACGGGACAGGGGGAGCACTGAAGCTTTCTTT
TRBV12-3/TRBV12-4	NA	NA	TRBJ1-2	CASSLRLGQGHF	TGTGCCAGCAGTTTGAGGCTTGGGCAGGGCCACTTC
TRBV7-2	NA	few	TRBJ1-5	CASTGTANQPQHF	TGTGCCAGCACCGGAACAGCGAATCAGCCCCAGCATTTT
TRBV15	TRBD1	NA	TRBJ1-2	CATSRGDSSYGYTF	TGTGCCACCAGCAGAGGGGACAGCTCATATGGCTACACCTTC
TRBV10-3	NA	few	TRBJ1-1	CAIGGGTEAFF	TGTGCCATCGGAGGGGGAACTGAAGCTTTCTTT
TRBV7-3	TRBD2	few	TRBJ2-1	CASSREGLYNEQFF	TGTGCCAGCAGCCGGGAGGGGCTCTACAATGAGCAGTTCTTC
TRBV11-2	NA	NA	TRBJ2-3	CASSSITPRTRDF	TGTGCCAGCAGCTCTATCACACCGCGGACTCGGGATTTT
TRBV27	NA	NA	TRBJ1-1	CASSRGHLNTEAFF	TGTGCCAGCAGTCGCGGACATCTGAACACTGAAGCTTTCTTT
TRBV29-1	NA	few	TRBJ1-1	CSAERRVNTEAFF	TGCAGCGCAGAGAGACGGGTGAACACTGAAGCTTTCTTT
TRBV6-1	NA	NA	TRBJ1-5	CASSRGTTSSNQPQHF	TGTGCCAGCAGCCGAGGGACAACCTCAAGCAATCAGCCCCAGCATTTT
TRBV28	NA	few	TRBJ2-7	CASTPSLVTYEQYF	TGTGCCAGCACCCCCTCACTAGTCACCTACGAGCAGTACTTC
TRBV20-1	NA	NA	TRBJ1-4	CSAPTVGEKLFF	TGCAGTGCCCCCACCGTTGGTGAAAAACTGTTTTTT
TRBV28	TRBD2	NA	TRBJ2-1	CASSFWTSGILEQFF	TGTGCCAGCAGTTTTTGGACTAGCGGGATACTTGAGCAGTTCTTC
TRBV9	NA	few	TRBJ2-5	CASSVGSGAVETQYF	TGTGCCAGCAGCGTAGGATCAGGGGCTGTAGAGACCCAGTACTTC
TRBV4-3	NA	few	TRBJ2-1	CASSQGTASNEQFF	TGCGCCAGCAGCCAAGGGACAGCGAGCAATGAGCAGTTCTTC
TRBV28	TRBD1	few	TRBJ2-3	CASSLMTGTGLADTQYF	TGTGCCAGCAGTTTAATGACGGGGACAGGGTTGGCAGATACGCAGTATTTT
TRBV2	TRBD1	NA	TRBJ1-2	CASSGYGQGGGYTF	TGTGCCAGCAGTGGTTACGGACAGGGGGGAGGCTACACCTTC
TRBV9	NA	NA	TRBJ1-1	CASSVSGGSVNTEAFF	TGTGCCAGCAGCGTATCTGGGGGATCAGTGAACACTGAAGCTTTCTTT
TRBV7-9	TRBD2	NA	TRBJ2-1	CASSSGGLYNEQFF	TGTGCCAGCAGCTCGGGGGGGCTTTACAATGAGCAGTTCTTC
TRBV20-1	NA	few	TRBJ2-5	CSARSSGIGTETQYF	TGCAGTGCTAGAAGTTCGGGGATCGGGACTGAGACCCAGTACTTC
TRBV24-1	TRBD1	many	TRBJ2-3	CATSDPRDRVTDTQYF	TGTGCCACCAGTGACCCCCGGGACAGGGTAACAGATACGCAGTATTTT
TRBV6-1	TRBD2	NA	TRBJ2-1	CASSEVAGDEQFF	TGTGCCAGCAGTGAGGTAGCGGGGGATGAGCAGTTCTTC
TRBV28	NA	few	TRBJ2-3	CASSSGFQTGLTDTQYF	TGTGCCAGCAGCTCTGGGTTCCAGACAGGCCTCACAGATACGCAGTATTTT
TRBV6-2/TRBV6-3	NA	NA	TRBJ2-2	CASSYAAPRRGTGELFF	TGTGCCAGCAGTTACGCAGCCCCTCGGCGGGGTACCGGGGAGCTGTTTTTT
TRBV28	NA	NA	TRBJ1-2	CASSPTGNFNYGYTF	TGTGCCAGCAGTCCCACAGGGAATTTTAACTATGGCTACACCTTC
TRBV7-2	TRBD1	few	TRBJ2-7	CASSHDVGTGLREQYF	TGTGCCAGCAGCCACGACGTGGGGACAGGGTTGAGGGAGCAGTACTTC
TRBV4-1	TRBD1	NA	TRBJ2-4	CASSQDRSKNIQYF	TGCGCCAGCAGCCAGGACAGGTCCAAAAACATTCAGTACTTC
TRBV20-1	NA	NA	TRBJ2-1	CSAEERFSSYNEQFF	TGCAGTGCTGAGGAGCGCTTTAGCTCCTACAATGAGCAGTTCTTC
TRBV12-3/TRBV12-4	NA	few	TRBJ2-2	CASSLGGGSGELFF	TGTGCCAGCAGTTTGGGTGGGGGGTCCGGGGAGCTGTTTTTT
TRBV29-1	TRBD2	NA	TRBJ2-5	CSVDPDGGGKTQYF	TGCAGCGTTGATCCGGACGGCGGGGGGAAGACCCAGTACTTC
TRBV4-3	NA	NA	TRBJ2-1	CAGSQESQGGYNEQFF	TGCGCCGGCAGCCAAGAGAGCCAGGGGGGCTACAATGAGCAGTTCTTC
TRBV3-1	NA	NA	TRBJ2-3	CACSYTGKDTQYF	TGTGCCTGCAGCTATACGGGAAAAGATACGCAGTATTTT
TRBV11-2	NA	NA	TRBJ2-2	CASSLGGGVNTGELFF	TGTGCCAGCAGCTTAGGGGGAGGAGTAAACACCGGGGAGCTGTTTTTT
TRBV20-1	TRBD2	NA	TRBJ2-3	CSARDRTSLDTQYF	TGCAGTGCTAGAGATAGGACTAGCCTGGATACGCAGTATTTT
TRBV12-3/TRBV12-4	TRBD1	NA	TRBJ1-2	CASSQGQGTVGYTF	TGTGCCAGCAGCCAGGGACAGGGGACCGTGGGCTACACCTTC
TRBV6-5	NA	NA	TRBJ2-7	CASMDRLYEQYF	TGTGCCAGCATGGACAGACTTTACGAGCAGTACTTC